This entry lists 27 T cell receptor beta chains sequenced from one sample in a study of shared clonotypes between healthy human individuals. It was CD45RO-negative cells, positively selected for CCR7, that made up naive CD8 cells, with terminally differentiated effector memory CD45RA+ cells excluded. Data came from immunoSEQ multiplex PCR; TCRdb stores just in-frame clones and leaves some out. The table includes about 1.9 million clones, 90% to 95% detected once. Sequenced material: naive CD8+ T cells from PBMCs. Receptors were obtained from a man in his late teens or twenties in good health. Some clones in this sample may be carry-over from other donors' samples.

This rearrangement joins TRBV19 to TRBJ2-1; 10 bases line up with TRBD2. The germline CDR1 and CDR2 sequences are LNHDA and SQIVND (reference sequence). The CDR3 sequence is 14 residues long. J gave up 8 bases and V 8 bases, and 9 bases lay outside the gene matches. CDR3: CASVQREGRDEQFF. The DNA of the CDR3 is TGTGCCAGTGTTCAGCGGGAGGGCCGGGATGAGCAGTTCTTC.

J is TRBJ2-7 and V is TRBV7-9, with TRBD2 as a possible D gene (5 bases). This CDR3 contains 14 residues. Germline CDR1 SEHNR, CDR2 FQNEAQ (reference sequence). V lost 1 base to trimming and J lost 0 bases, with 7 bases between them. CDR3 amino acids: CASSLVTSSYEQYF. Written as DNA, the CDR3 is TGTGCCAGCAGCTTAGTTACTAGCTCCTACGAGCAGTACTTC.

Notes on this clone: It is unclear where the CDR3 begins or ends on the DNA, so no DNA is shown, and the CDR3 is as TCRdb lists it. V is TRBV4-1 and J is TRBJ2-3; whether TRBD2, the table's D call, matches the DNA was not checked. The CDR3 extends over 15 residues, inclusive of both ends. Germline loops: CDR1 MGHRA, CDR2 YSYEKL. The CDR3 loop reads CASSQVGSGNPPRIF.

This clone has only one observation. The J gene is TRBJ2-7, the V gene TRBV19; D could derive from TRBD1 or TRBD2 (6 bases each). Germline-derived CDR1 and CDR2 are LNHDA and SQIVND (reference sequence). V gave up 10 bases and J gave up 3 bases, with 10 bases separating them. This CDR3 is built from 11 residues. The CDR3 loop is CATGEDYEQYF. The CDR3 DNA follows: TGTGCCACAGGGGAGGACTACGAGCAGTACTTC.

This sequence joins TRBV19 and TRBJ2-2; D perhaps matches TRBD2 (7 bases). V gave up 6 bases and J gave up 4 bases, with 21 bases separating them. This CDR3 region has 17 residues. The germline CDR1 and CDR2 sequences are LNHDA and SQIVND (reference sequence). DNA for the CDR3: TGTGCCAGTAGCCCCCGCGGGAGACAGGCCGGCACCGGGGAGCTGTTTTTT. Translating it yields CASSPRGRQAGTGELFF.

The gene calls are TRBV9 and TRBJ2-7; D uncertain. The CDR3 length is 15 residues. Germline V CDR1 and CDR2: SGDLS, YYNGEE. Trimming removed 0 bases from V and 0 bases from J, with 10 bases in between. The CDR3 reads CASSVVGTSSYEQYF. In DNA form, the CDR3 reads TGTGCCAGCAGCGTAGTAGGCACAAGCTCCTACGAGCAGTACTTC.

This chain joins TRBV2 and TRBJ2-5; D call uncertain. Germline CDR1 reads SNHLY; CDR2 reads FYNNEI. With 4 bases removed from V and 2 bases from J, the gap between germline ends came to 8 bases. CDR3 size: 13 residues. The CDR3 DNA reads TGTGCCAGCAGTGCAATAGGTCAAGAGACCCAGTACTTC. It is translated as CASSAIGQETQYF.

The chain links TRBV4-3 to TRBJ2-7; a possible D gene is TRBD2 (5 bases). Per germline, CDR1 LGHNA and CDR2 YSLEER. Trimming shortened V by 0 bases and J by 3 bases, and 18 bases separated the two germline ends. The CDR3 sequence is 17 residues long. The CDR3 spells CASSQDIGVGGGYEQYF. The CDR3 bases are TGCGCCAGCAGCCAAGATATAGGAGTCGGTGGAGGCTACGAGCAGTACTTC.

The chain joins TRBV27 to TRBJ2-7; TRBD2 matches 10 bases. Germline CDR1 reads MNHEY; CDR2 reads SMNVEV (reference sequence). V trimming: 5 bases; J trimming: 2 bases; junction bases outside the gene matches: 6. The CDR3 loop spans 15 amino acids. Here the CDR3 DNA reads TGTGCCAGCAGTCACGGACTAGCGGCCACCTACGAGCAGTACTTC. The encoded protein is CASSHGLAATYEQYF.

Only one count was recorded for this clone. A junction end diverges from the germline sequence, so it may reflect a read error. The genes are TRBV30 and TRBJ2-7; 7 bases are shared with TRBD2. There are 13 residues in the CDR3. From germline, CDR1 is GTSNPN and CDR2 SVGIG (reference sequence). In DNA, the CDR3 is TGTGCCTGGAGTGAGACTAGCTCCCACGAGCAGTACTTC. It yields the protein CAWSETSSHEQYF.

The chain joins TRBV7-2 to TRBJ2-7, with 13 positions matching TRBD2. Germline-derived CDR1 and CDR2 are SGHTA and FQGNSA. The CDR3 length is 16 residues. V gave up 1 base and J gave up 7 bases; unmatched junction bases: 7. The CDR3 DNA follows: TGTGCCAGCAGCTTAGAACTAGCGGGAGGGCCGGAAGAGCAGTACTTC. This sequence encodes CASSLELAGGPEEQYF.

CDR3 DNA: TGTGCCAGCAGTCCCGTCTCGACAGTACCAACTACGATAGCCAAAAACATTCAGTACTTC. It codes for CASSPVSTVPTTIAKNIQYF. The chain has TRBV27 and TRBJ2-4; weak D call: TRBD1 (5 bases). The CDR3 spans 20 residues. Germline V gives CDR1 MNHEY, CDR2 SMNVEV (reference sequence). The germline V and J ends were trimmed by 5 bases and 0 bases, with 26 bases remaining between them.

The rearrangement joins TRBV7-2 to TRBJ2-1; D may be TRBD2 (5 bases). The V end was cut by 5 bases, the J end by 7 bases, with 18 bases between. CDR1 and CDR2 from the germline V gene are SGHTA and FQGNSA. The CDR3 length is 15 residues. CDR3 bases: TGTGCCAGCAGCGGCCGGGATTCCGTTTGGAATGAGCAGTTCTTC. Translated, it gives CASSGRDSVWNEQFF.

The V and J genes are TRBV7-6 and TRBJ2-3; TRBD1 matches 11 bases. CDR1 and CDR2 (germline): SGHVS, FNYEAQ. The V and J ends lost 4 bases and 4 bases, in that order; junction bases with no gene match: 13. The CDR3 runs to 18 residues. The CDR3 here is CASSSPGTGGSLADTQYF. For the CDR3, the DNA is TGTGCCAGCAGCTCACCCGGGACAGGGGGTTCCTTGGCAGATACGCAGTATTTT.

This chain connects TRBV9 to TRBJ2-3; TRBD2 matches at 11 bases. CDR3 length equals 18 residues. The ends lost 0 bases at V and 8 bases at J; junction bases unmatched: 14. Germline V CDR1 and CDR2: SGDLS, YYNGEE. CDR3 sequence (DNA): TGTGCCAGCAGCGTAGGGTCTGGGGGTAGCGGGAGGGCCGTTACGCAGTATTTT. Its protein product is CASSVGSGGSGRAVTQYF.

J is TRBJ1-2 and V is TRBV5-6; the D gene is possibly TRBD1 (6 bases). V was cut by 4 bases and J by 4 bases, with 17 bases left in between. This CDR3 has 15 residues. Germline-derived CDR1 and CDR2 are SGHDT and YYEEEE. For the CDR3, the DNA is TGTGCCAGCAGCCCCGGACAGAGATTGTTCTATGGCTACACCTTC. Its translation: CASSPGQRLFYGYTF.

The CDR3 region is CASSWGLGSYGYTF. CDR3 DNA: TGTGCCAGCAGTTGGGGCCTGGGCAGCTATGGCTACACCTTC. The V gene is TRBV27, the J gene TRBJ1-2, with D maybe TRBD1 (5 bases). The V end lost 4 bases, the J end lost 4 bases, and 13 bases lay between the germline ends. The germline V gene has CDR1 MNHEY and CDR2 SMNVEV (reference sequence). The length of the CDR3 is 14 residues.

The V and J genes are TRBV25-1 and TRBJ1-3; 9 positions agree with TRBD1. The CDR3 contains 16 residues. Germline values: CDR1 MGHDK, CDR2 SYGVNS. V lost 8 bases and J lost 0; bases outside the gene matches: 8. The CDR3 sequence: CASGPTGGSSGNTIYF. DNA for the CDR3: TGTGCCAGCGGACCAACAGGGGGCAGCTCTGGAAACACCATATATTTT.

In DNA form, the CDR3 reads TGTGCCAGCAGCTCTGTATTGACAGGGGAAAAGAACACTGAAGCTTTCTTT. It codes for CASSSVLTGEKNTEAFF. This chain connects TRBV5-6 to TRBJ1-1; 8 bases fit TRBD1. Germline CDR1 SGHDT, CDR2 YYEEEE. The V gene end was trimmed by 3 bases and the J gene end by 1 base; junction bases not matched to a gene: 11. The CDR3 runs 17 residues.

The chain recombines TRBV29-1 with TRBJ2-1, with no clear D. Germline assignment: CDR1 SQVTM and CDR2 ANQGSEA. Trimming left V 4 bases short and J 9 bases short, with 7 bases between. This CDR3 comprises 10 residues. The CDR3 DNA is TGCAGCGTTGGTTATAGTGAGCAGTTCTTC. Translating it yields CSVGYSEQFF.

The V gene is TRBV6-5, the J gene TRBJ1-1; possible D gene TRBD1, 5 bases. V was clipped by 4 bases and J by 0 bases, with 12 bases between them. The CDR3 covers 15 residues. Germline loops: CDR1 MNHEY, CDR2 SVGAGI. The CDR3 coding sequence is TGTGCCAGCAGTTCCTGGACATACATGAACACTGAAGCTTTCTTT. This codes for CASSSWTYMNTEAFF.

The V gene is TRBV27, the J gene TRBJ2-7; 7 bases align to TRBD2. Germline CDR1 and CDR2: MNHEY and SMNVEV (reference sequence). CDR3 length: 14 residues. Trimming removed 8 bases from V and 0 bases from J; junction bases left unmatched: 7. CDR3 protein: CASGSRDYSYEQYF. The CDR3 DNA reads TGTGCCAGCGGATCCCGGGACTACTCCTACGAGCAGTACTTC.

V gene TRBV4-3 combines with J gene TRBJ1-1; D ambiguous. The germline gives CDR1 LGHNA, CDR2 YSLEER. The CDR3 sequence is 15 residues long. Trimming cost V 7 bases and J 0 bases, with 15 bases left between them. CDR3 sequence: CASTNTRLMNTEAFF. CDR3 in DNA: TGCGCCAGCACTAATACCAGGCTCATGAACACTGAAGCTTTCTTT.

The chain links TRBV29-1 to TRBJ1-2; possible D gene TRBD1, 6 bases. The CDR3 length is 13 residues. Germline CDR1 reads SQVTM; CDR2 reads ANQGSEA. The V and J ends lost 4 bases and 5 bases respectively, with 14 bases between them. For the CDR3, the DNA is TGCAGCGTTGTTTCAGGGGTCGATTATGGCTACACCTTC. It codes for CSVVSGVDYGYTF.

The chain joins TRBV5-4 to TRBJ1-2, with a tentative D call TRBD1 (6 bases). Germline values: CDR1 SGHNT, CDR2 YYREEE (reference sequence). Between the trimmed V and J ends, which lost 4 bases and 4 bases, there was a span of 20 bases. The CDR3 is 16 amino acids. CDR3 region: CASSLPPQGYTYGYTF. DNA for the CDR3: TGTGCCAGCAGCCTGCCTCCCCAGGGGTATACCTATGGCTACACCTTC.

This clone was seen a single time. The V call is TRBV15, the J call TRBJ2-5; 8 bases match TRBD2. The V segment lost 1 base and the J segment 2 bases; nucleotides outside the gene matches: 18. CDR1 is LNHNV and CDR2 is YYDKDF in the germline V gene (reference sequence). The CDR3 runs to 20 residues. CDR3 sequence reads: CATSRVRTVLAEYTQETQYF. In nucleotides, the CDR3 is TGTGCCACCAGCAGAGTAAGGACGGTACTAGCGGAGTACACACAAGAGACCCAGTACTTC.

The CDR3 sequence: CASSVLPGTSIYNEQFF. The CDR3 coding sequence is TGTGCCAGCAGCGTTTTACCCGGGACGTCTATCTACAATGAGCAGTTCTTC. This chain connects TRBV27 to TRBJ2-1; the D call may be TRBD1 or TRBD2 (5 bases each). Germline V CDR1 and CDR2: MNHEY, SMNVEV (reference sequence). The V end lost 6 bases, the J end lost 3 bases, and 21 bases lay between the germline ends. This CDR3 contains 17 residues.